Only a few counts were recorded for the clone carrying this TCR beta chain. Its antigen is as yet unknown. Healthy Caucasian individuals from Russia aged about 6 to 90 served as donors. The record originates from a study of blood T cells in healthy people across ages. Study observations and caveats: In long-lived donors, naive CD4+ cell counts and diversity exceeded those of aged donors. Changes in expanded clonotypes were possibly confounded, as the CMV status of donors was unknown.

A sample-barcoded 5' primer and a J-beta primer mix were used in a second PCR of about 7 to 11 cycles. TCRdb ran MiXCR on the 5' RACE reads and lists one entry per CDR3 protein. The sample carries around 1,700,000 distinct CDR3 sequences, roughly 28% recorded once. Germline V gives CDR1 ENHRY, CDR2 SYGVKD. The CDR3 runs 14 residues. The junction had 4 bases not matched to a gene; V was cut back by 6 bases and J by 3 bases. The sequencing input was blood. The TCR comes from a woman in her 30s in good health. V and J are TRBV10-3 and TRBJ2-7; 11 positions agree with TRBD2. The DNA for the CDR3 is TGTGCCATCAGCTCCGGGACTAGCGGCTACGAGCAGTACTTC. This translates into CAISSGTSGYEQYF.